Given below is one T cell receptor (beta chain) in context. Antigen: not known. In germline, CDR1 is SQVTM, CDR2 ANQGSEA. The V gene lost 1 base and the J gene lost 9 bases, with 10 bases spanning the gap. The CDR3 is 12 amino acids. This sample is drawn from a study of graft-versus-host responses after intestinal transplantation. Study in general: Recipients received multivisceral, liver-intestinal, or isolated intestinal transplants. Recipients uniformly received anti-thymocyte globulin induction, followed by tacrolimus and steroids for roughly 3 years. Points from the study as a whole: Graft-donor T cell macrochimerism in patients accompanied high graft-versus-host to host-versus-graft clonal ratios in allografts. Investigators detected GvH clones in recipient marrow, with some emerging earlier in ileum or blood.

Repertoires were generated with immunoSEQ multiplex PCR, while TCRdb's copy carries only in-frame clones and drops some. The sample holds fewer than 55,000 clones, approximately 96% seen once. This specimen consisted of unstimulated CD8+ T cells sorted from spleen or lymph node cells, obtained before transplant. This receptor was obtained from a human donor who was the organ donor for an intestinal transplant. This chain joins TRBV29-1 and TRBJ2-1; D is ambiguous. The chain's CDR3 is CSVEAVGREQFF. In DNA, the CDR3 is TGCAGCGTTGAAGCAGTTGGACGTGAGCAGTTCTTC.